Shown below are 16 T cell receptor beta chains from a single sample sequenced in a study of blood T cell repertoires in COVID-19. Produced via immunoSEQ multiplex PCR; TCRdb's table is partial and in-frame only. The table shows 150,000 to 200,000 clones, with about nine tenths occurring only once. The source material was peripheral blood. These receptors all stem from a man in his 70s with active or convalescent COVID-19.

The genes are TRBV7-8 and TRBJ2-2, with 10 bases fitting TRBD1. Germline V gene sequence: CDR1 SGHVS, CDR2 FQNEAQ. CDR3 size: 18 residues. J lost 1 base, V lost 0 bases, and 5 bases had no gene match. The CDR3 sequence: CASSLAIGQGVNTGELFF. The CDR3 coding sequence is TGTGCCAGCAGCTTAGCCATCGGACAGGGGGTGAACACCGGGGAGCTGTTTTTT. Filled out from reference TRBV7-8 and TRBJ2-2, the complete variable domain reads GAGVSQSPRYKVAKRGQDVALRCDPISGHVSLFWYQQALGQGPEFLTYFQNEAQLDKSGLPSDRFFAERPEGSVSTLKIQRTQQEDSAVYLCASSLAIGQGVNTGELFFGEGSRLTVL.

Concerning this clone itself: One end of the junction varies from germline; a read error may be responsible. This sequence joins TRBV25-1 and TRBJ2-7, with 9 nucleotides matching TRBD2. The germline V gene has CDR1 MGHDK and CDR2 SYGVNS. The CDR3 is 14 amino acids. CDR3 sequence (DNA): TGTGCCAGCAGTTCTTGGGGCCTAGCGGGATCCCAAAACTTC. This encodes CASSSWGLAGSQNF.

V and J are TRBV6-5 and TRBJ1-2, with D hard to call. Trimming cost V 2 bases and J 5 bases, with 12 bases left between them. Germline CDR1 is MNHEY and CDR2 is SVGAGI. The CDR3 is made up of 14 amino acids. The CDR3 sequence is CASSYGQASYGYTF. CDR3 nucleotides: TGTGCCAGCAGTTACGGTCAGGCCTCTTATGGCTACACCTTC.

V gene TRBV7-2 combines with J gene TRBJ2-1, with 8 bases aligning to TRBD2. This CDR3 is built from 15 residues. CDR1 and CDR2 (germline): SGHTA, FQGNSA. Trimming took 2 bases from V and 4 from J; bases not matched to a gene: 4. CDR3 DNA sequence: TGTGCCAGCAGCTTAATCAGCGGGAGATACAATGAGCAGTTCTTC. As protein: CASSLISGRYNEQFF.

The chain recombines TRBV21-1 with TRBJ1-2; TRBD1, as called in the table, went unchecked against the DNA. TRBV21-1 is reported as a pseudogene. CDR3 size: 12 residues. The DNA of the CDR3 is TGTGCCAGCAGCAGGGGGCAGAATGGCTACACCTTC. Protein sequence: CASSRGQNGYTF.

A remark on this clone: The junction differs from germline at one of its ends, possibly a read error. The gene calls are TRBV5-1 and TRBJ2-1; 16 bases map to TRBD2. CDR1 is SGHRS, CDR2 YFSETQ, per germline. The length of the CDR3 is 16 residues. The CDR3, as DNA: TGCGCCAGCAGCTTAACCGGGACTAGCGGGGGGGCGTCCTCCCTCTTC. Translated, it gives CASSLTGTSGGASSLF.

This chain connects TRBV3-1 (or the pseudogene TRBV3-2) to TRBJ1-1; TRBD1 matches at 10 bases. V shed 7 bases and J 6 bases; nucleotides not matched to a gene: 11. CDR1 and CDR2 (germline): LGHDT, YNNKEL (reference sequence). The CDR3 runs to 15 residues. Here the CDR3 reads CASTSGWTGGAEAFF. The DNA of the CDR3 is TGTGCCAGCACCTCAGGTTGGACAGGGGGGGCTGAAGCTTTCTTT.

V usage is TRBV7-9 and J usage is TRBJ2-3, with 7 bases fitting TRBD2. With V trimmed by 6 bases and J by 2 bases, 5 bases remained unmatched. Germline lookup yields CDR1 SEHNR and CDR2 FQNEAQ (reference sequence). The CDR3 covers 14 residues. The chain's CDR3 is CASRSSGVTDTQYF. The CDR3 DNA reads as TGTGCCAGCAGATCGAGCGGGGTCACAGATACGCAGTATTTT.

V and J are TRBV12-3 or TRBV12-4 and TRBJ1-5; possible D gene TRBD1, 6 bases. There are 12 residues in the CDR3. V was clipped by 10 bases and J by 7 bases, with 14 bases between them. The DNA of the CDR3 is TGTGCCACCGCAGTGGGGGCCCAGCCCCAGCATTTT. It codes for CATAVGAQPQHF.

This chain joins TRBV6-2 or TRBV6-3 and TRBJ2-2; D is undetermined. The CDR3 covers 15 residues. The germline V gene has CDR1 MNHEY and CDR2 SVGEGT. The V gene lost 2 bases and the J gene lost 1 base, with 8 bases spanning the gap. This CDR3 is CASSYLGGNTGELFF. The DNA of the CDR3 is TGTGCCAGCAGTTACCTCGGCGGGAACACCGGGGAGCTGTTTTTT.

In this sample, this clone turned up a few times. The chain couples TRBV4-3 to TRBJ1-1; D gene unclear. With 0 bases removed from V and 1 base from J, the gap between germline ends came to 9 bases. CDR1 LGHNA and CDR2 YSLEER come from the germline V gene. This CDR3 comprises 15 residues. DNA of the CDR3: TGCGCCAGCAGCCAAGAAGCCCGGGGGAACACTGAAGCTTTCTTT. It encodes CASSQEARGNTEAFF.

The rearrangement links TRBV19 to TRBJ1-5; D is unresolved. The CDR3 consists of 13 residues. CDR1 is LNHDA, CDR2 SQIVND, per germline (reference sequence). Between the trimmed V and J ends, which lost 4 bases and 0 bases, there was a span of 4 bases. The CDR3 bases are TGTGCCAGTAGTAAATATAGCAATCAGCCCCAGCATTTT. Encoded protein: CASSKYSNQPQHF.

This clone was seen repeatedly, ten times or more. This sequence joins TRBV27 and TRBJ2-5; 14 nucleotides line up with TRBD2. CDR1 and CDR2 from the germline V gene are MNHEY and SMNVEV (reference sequence). The CDR3 is made up of 15 amino acids. The CDR3 DNA reads TGTGCTTCTAAGGGACTAGCGGGAGTAAGAGAGACCCAGTACTTC. Protein product: CASKGLAGVRETQYF.

This sequence joins TRBV10-1 and TRBJ2-7; D uncertain. Trimming took off 0 bases at V and 2 bases at J, with 5 bases between the two ends. Germline V gene lookup returns CDR1 WNHNN and CDR2 SYGVQD (reference sequence). The CDR3 is 13 residues long. CDR3 in amino acids: CASSESGTYEQYF. CDR3 in DNA: TGCGCCAGCAGTGAGTCGGGCACCTACGAGCAGTACTTC.

The chain carries TRBV6-1 and TRBJ2-1; D gene ambiguous. The CDR3 is 15 residues long. Trimming removed 3 bases at V and 8 bases at J, with 17 bases between. CDR1 is MNHNS, CDR2 SASEGT, per germline. CDR3 sequence: CASSDLFSNRDEQFF. The CDR3 DNA reads TGTGCCAGCAGTGACCTATTCTCAAATCGGGATGAGCAGTTCTTC.

This sequence joins TRBV21-1 and TRBJ2-3; the DNA was not compared with TRBD2, the D call given in the table. TRBV21-1 is designated a pseudogene. The CDR3 has 14 amino acids. For the CDR3, the DNA is TGTGCCAGCAGCGTTCAGCGGCTCCTAGATACGCAGTATTTT. As protein: CASSVQRLLDTQYF.